Below are 10 T cell receptor beta chains sequenced from a single sample in a study of T-cell reconstitution after alpha-beta-depleted transplantation in children. General study points: T-cell numbers and diversity one year post-transplant derived largely from freshly generated T cells.

These receptors' targets are unknown. Preparing the TCRbeta library involved the use of unique molecular identifiers. Each CDR3 protein is one row after TCRdb ran MiXCR on the PCR reads. Here the sample spans some 300,000 distinct CDR3 sequences, around 7.1% being singletons. This specimen was peripheral blood, taken 360 days after TCRalphabeta/CD19-depleted stem cell transplant. These receptors all come from a female patient between 2 and 15 years old who had a stem cell transplant for Fanconi anemia, so the T cells may come from the graft donor.

This clonotype was counted between two and nine times. The V gene is TRBV7-2, the J gene TRBJ2-5; TRBD2 agrees at 11 bases. Per the germline V gene, CDR1 is SGHTA and CDR2 is FQGNSA. The CDR3 runs to 16 residues. J lost 1 base, V lost 2 bases, and 3 bases had no gene match. In DNA, the CDR3 is TGTGCCAGCAGCTTATCTCTAGCGGGGGGCCAAGAGACCCAGTACTTC. It specifies CASSLSLAGGQETQYF.

This clonotype appeared many times. This sequence joins TRBV30 and TRBJ2-7; TRBD1 aligns across 11 bases. The germline V gene has CDR1 GTSNPN and CDR2 SVGIG (reference sequence). V gave up 4 bases and J gave up 4 bases; unmatched junction bases: 15. This CDR3 contains 17 residues. The CDR3 DNA is TGTGCCTGGAAATATGGGACAGGGGGAAAGTCCGGGTACGAGCAGTACTTC. It yields the protein CAWKYGTGGKSGYEQYF. The variable domain in full, with the rest retrieved from reference TRBV30 and TRBJ2-7, is SQTIHQWPATLVQPVGSPLSLECTVEGTSNPNLYWYRQAAGRGLQLLFYSVGIGQISSEVPQNLSASRPQDRQFILSSKKLLLSDSGFYLCAWKYGTGGKSGYEQYFGPGTRLTVT.

This clonotype was seen ten or more times. The V call is TRBV10-3, the J call TRBJ1-3; D perhaps matches TRBD1 (5 bases). The CDR3 is made up of 19 amino acids. The germline V gene has CDR1 ENHRY and CDR2 SYGVKD. V lost 3 bases and J lost 8, with 29 bases in between. CDR3 DNA: TGTGCCATCAGTGACCATGGGATCCGGGACTCTTGGGCCCGGGACACCATATATTTT. Translation gives CAISDHGIRDSWARDTIYF.

This clonotype was seen repeatedly, ten times or more. V gene TRBV4-3 combines with J gene TRBJ1-1, with D perhaps matching TRBD1 (6 bases). Germline assignment: CDR1 LGHNA and CDR2 YSLEER. The CDR3 is 15 residues long. Trimming stripped 0 bases from V and 4 bases from J, with 12 bases between. CDR3 region: CASSQERGGFTEAFF. The CDR3, as DNA: TGCGCCAGCAGCCAAGAGCGTGGGGGCTTCACTGAAGCTTTCTTT.

This clonotype was found a few times. This sequence joins TRBV7-9 and TRBJ2-2; 11 positions agree with TRBD1. Germline CDR1 is SEHNR and CDR2 is FQNEAQ (reference sequence). V was pared by 3 bases and J by 7 bases, with 4 bases of the junction left unmatched. The CDR3 has 15 residues. The CDR3 here is CASSFGTGGFGELFF. The DNA for the CDR3 is TGTGCCAGCAGCTTCGGGACAGGGGGTTTCGGGGAGCTGTTTTTT.

The V call is TRBV3-1, the J call TRBJ1-1, with a possible D match to TRBD1 (5 bases). The CDR3 sequence is 14 residues long. Looked up from germline, CDR1 is LGHDT and CDR2 is YNNKEL (reference sequence). Trimming removed 8 bases from V and 0 bases from J, with 13 bases in between. CDR3 sequence reads: CASGGQPLNTEAFF. The CDR3 DNA sequence: TGTGCCAGCGGTGGACAACCGCTGAACACTGAAGCTTTCTTT.

This clonotype showed up just a few times. The chain joins TRBV7-6 to TRBJ1-2; 7 bases map to TRBD1. The germline V gene has CDR1 SGHVS and CDR2 FNYEAQ. The CDR3 contains 16 residues. The V gene end was trimmed by 4 bases and the J gene end by 2 bases; junction bases not matched to a gene: 10. In DNA form, the CDR3 reads TGTGCCAGCAGCTCCCGGACAGGACGACCGAACTATGGCTACACCTTC. This encodes CASSSRTGRPNYGYTF.

This clonotype came up many times. The genes are TRBV10-3 and TRBJ2-5; weak D call: TRBD1 (6 bases). The V end was cut by 4 bases, the J end by 1 base, with 10 bases between. This CDR3 is built from 14 residues. CDR1 and CDR2 (germline): ENHRY, SYGVKD. The chain's CDR3 is CAISGSDSQETQYF. The CDR3 DNA sequence: TGTGCCATCAGTGGGTCGGACAGCCAAGAGACCCAGTACTTC.

In its sample, this clonotype was seen many times. This rearrangement joins TRBV20-1 to TRBJ1-6, with TRBD1 identical over 10 bases. The CDR3 covers 13 residues. CDR1 DFQATT and CDR2 SNEGSKA come from the germline V gene (reference sequence). Germline trimming cut 6 bases from V and 8 bases from J; bases unmatched to any gene: 4. For the CDR3, the DNA is TGCAGTGCCTCGGGACAGGGGTATTCACCCCTCCACTTT. It yields the protein CSASGQGYSPLHF.

Comments on this clonotype: This may be a read error, as it is one base from a much larger clone. This chain joins TRBV11-1 and TRBJ2-7, with 7 bases matching TRBD1. The length of the CDR3 is 13 residues. Per germline, CDR1 SGHAT and CDR2 FQDESV (reference sequence). V lost 4 bases, J lost 3 bases, and 3 bases stayed unmatched. The CDR3 sequence is CASSSGTVYEQYF. Written as DNA, the CDR3 is TGTGCCAGCAGCTCGGGGACAGTCTACGAGCAGTACTTC. Supplemented by reference TRBV11-1 and TRBJ2-7, the full variable domain reads EAEVAQSPRYKITEKSQAVAFWCDPISGHATLYWYRQILGQGPELLVQFQDESVVDDSQLPKDRFSAERLKGVDSTLKIQPAELGDSAMYLCASSSGTVYEQYFGPGTRLTVT.